This T cell receptor (beta chain) appears in the sequencing data of a study of regulatory T cells in long-lasting Graves disease. The study's findings and limits: New patients shared over 800 public clonotypes, fewer than the approximately 2,500 shared by persistent patients. Repertoires from persistent disease leaned toward TRBV28, TRBJ1-2 and TRBJ2-5. The TCR repertoire of persistent Graves' patients was less diverse than that of newly diagnosed ones.

About this clonotype: As yet, its antigen is unknown. This may come from a read error, since a much larger clone is one base off. The conserved phenylalanine or tryptophan normally closing the CDR3 is absent here, so this likely arose from a read error.

Libraries of TCR beta came from iRepertoire HTBI primers plus Arm-PCR of CDR3 regions. TCRdb reprocessed the multiplex PCR reads with MiXCR, giving one entry per CDR3 protein. The table includes 390,000 or so distinct CDR3 sequences, about 23% detected once. Time point here: persistent/refractory GD, antithyroid drugs over 5 years with positive TRAb. Researchers made the TCR library from RNA that was extracted from PBMCs. Patients were enrolled at an endocrinology department in Xi'an, China. CDR1 is SGHVS and CDR2 is FQNEAQ in the germline V gene. There are 17 residues in the CDR3. Trimming took 7 bases from V and 2 from J, leaving 20 bases between them.

This material consisted of peripheral blood mononuclear cells (PBMCs), taken when the disease was refractory, from a patient treated with antithyroid drugs. The clonotype was recovered from a woman in her forties with Graves disease. The chain couples TRBV7-8 to TRBJ1-4; D might be TRBD1 (6 bases). CDR3 nucleotide sequence: TGTGCCAGCACCCTAACTTCCATAGGGGGGACTAATGAAAAACTGTTTTCT. Translated: CASTLTSIGGTNEKLFS.